This T cell receptor beta chain was captured by sequencing in a study of beta chain features in type 1 diabetes. Study as a whole: There were 107,917,701 sorted cells examined across all samples. Regarding the study as a whole: No resolution was reached here on whether HLA type influences TCRB rearrangement. TCRB CDR3s were moderately but significantly shorter in Type 1 diabetes patients in all four CD4+ subsets.

CDR1 and CDR2 from the germline V gene are MDHEN and SYDVKM. The CDR3 spans 14 residues. Expressed TCRB transcripts got sequenced, as all isolated RNA was reverse transcribed. TCRdb keeps only in-frame clones here, not all; method: immunoSEQ multiplex PCR. The data contain some 640,000 clones, around 15% of them singletons. Staining for CD45RO/CCR7/CD25/CD127/CD95/CD27 allowed sorting of CD4+ naive, central memory, regulatory and stem cell-like memory cells. With respect to this clone: The antigen is not known.

The specimen was naive CD4+ T cells from blood. The sequence was obtained from a man aged 18 to 29 with type 1 diabetes. This chain links TRBV28 with TRBJ2-5; the D is unclear. Judging by the DNA end, TRBJ2-7 fits better; the J call may be wrong. CDR3 protein: CASSLTGVPYEQYF. In DNA, the CDR3 is TGTGCCAGCAGTCTGACTGGGGTGCCCTACGAGCAGTACTTC.